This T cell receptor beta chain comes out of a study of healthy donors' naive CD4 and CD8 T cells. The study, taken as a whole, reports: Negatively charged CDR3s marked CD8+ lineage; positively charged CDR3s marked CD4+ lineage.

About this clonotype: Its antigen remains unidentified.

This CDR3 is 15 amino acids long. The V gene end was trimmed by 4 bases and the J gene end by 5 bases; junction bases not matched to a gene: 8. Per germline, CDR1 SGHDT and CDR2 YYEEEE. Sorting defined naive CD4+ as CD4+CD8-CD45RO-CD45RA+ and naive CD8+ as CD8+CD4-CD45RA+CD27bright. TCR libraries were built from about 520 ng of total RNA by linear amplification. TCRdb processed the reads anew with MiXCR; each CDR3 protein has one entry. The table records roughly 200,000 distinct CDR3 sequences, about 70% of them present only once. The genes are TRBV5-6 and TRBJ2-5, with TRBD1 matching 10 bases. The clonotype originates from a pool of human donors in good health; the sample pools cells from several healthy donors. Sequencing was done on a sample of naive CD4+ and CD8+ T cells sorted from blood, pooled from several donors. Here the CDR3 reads CASSARDRGWETQYF. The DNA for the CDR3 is TGTGCCAGCAGCGCTAGGGACAGGGGATGGGAGACCCAGTACTTC. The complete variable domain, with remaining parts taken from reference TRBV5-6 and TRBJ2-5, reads DAGVTQSPTHLIKTRGQQVTLRCSPKSGHDTVSWYQQALGQGPQFIFQYYEEEERQRGNFPDRFSGHQFPNYSSELNVNALLLGDSALYLCASSARDRGWETQYFGPGTRLLVL.